These 25 T cell receptor beta chains originate from one sample sequenced in a study of T cells after yellow fever vaccination. TCRdb ran MiXCR on the 5' RACE reads and lists one entry per CDR3 protein. The data show roughly 99,000 distinct CDR3 sequences, roughly 5.8% seen once. This specimen was CD8+ T cells sorted from PBMCs, taken 10 days after the yellow fever booster vaccination. All receptors derive from a man aged 18 to 30 who received the YFV17D yellow fever vaccine.

V usage is TRBV7-2 and J usage is TRBJ1-5; D gene uncertain. V was cut by 1 base and J by 4 bases, with 5 bases left in between. The CDR3 consists of 13 residues. Germline CDR1 SGHTA, CDR2 FQGNSA. The CDR3 protein is CASSLGPNQPQHF. The CDR3 DNA reads TGTGCCAGCAGCTTAGGTCCAAATCAGCCCCAGCATTTT.

This clonotype has a count of ten or more. The rearrangement joins TRBV12-3 or TRBV12-4 to TRBJ2-4, with a possible D match to TRBD2 (7 bases). The CDR3 is made up of 13 amino acids. Trimming took off 4 bases at V and 8 bases at J, with 12 bases between the two ends. The CDR3 DNA is TGTGCCAGCAGTTCGGGGGGCCCGGACATTCAGTACTTC. Amino acids: CASSSGGPDIQYF.

This clonotype has a count of ten or more. J is TRBJ2-3 and V is TRBV9; 7 nucleotides line up with TRBD2. With 4 bases clipped from V and 2 bases from J, the junction kept 7 bases outside the gene matches. CDR3 length: 15 amino acids. From germline, CDR1 is SGDLS and CDR2 YYNGEE. The CDR3 nucleotides read TGTGCCAGCAGCTCGGCGGGGGAGAACACAGATACGCAGTATTTT. Amino acids: CASSSAGENTDTQYF.

This clonotype has a handful of counts. CDR3 DNA: TGTGCCAGCCACAGCGCCATGTACCCGTACGAGCAGTACTTC. Protein: CASHSAMYPYEQYF. The chain combines TRBV7-8 with TRBJ2-7; D not certain. The length of the CDR3 is 14 residues. The V gene lost 8 bases and the J gene lost 4 bases, with 18 bases spanning the gap. CDR1 and CDR2 from the germline V gene are SGHVS and FQNEAQ.

This chain joins TRBV19 and TRBJ2-1, with 8 nucleotides matching TRBD2. Germline lookup yields CDR1 LNHDA and CDR2 SQIVND (reference sequence). The CDR3 contains 15 residues. Germline trimming cut 3 bases from V and 9 bases from J; bases unmatched to any gene: 10. Here the CDR3 reads CASSMTPYGGVEQFF. The CDR3 nucleotides are TGTGCCAGTAGTATGACCCCTTACGGGGGGGTTGAGCAGTTCTTC.

This clonotype was detected many times. The CDR3 sequence is CASSLIGELFF. CDR3 bases: TGTGCCAGCAGTTTAATCGGGGAGCTGTTTTTT. The chain employs TRBV28 and TRBJ2-2; no definite D call. Trimming took 2 bases from V and 7 from J, leaving 2 bases between them. CDR1 is MDHEN and CDR2 is SYDVKM in the germline V gene. The CDR3 has 11 residues.

This clonotype was detected only a few times. This sequence joins TRBV4-3 and TRBJ2-3; D might be TRBD1 (5 bases). The CDR3 totals 16 residues. The germline V and J ends were trimmed by 0 bases and 0 bases, with 10 bases remaining between them. The germline V gene encodes CDR1 LGHNA and CDR2 YSLEER. CDR3 amino acids: CASSQDGAPSTDTQYF. Here the CDR3 DNA reads TGCGCCAGCAGCCAAGATGGGGCCCCTAGCACAGATACGCAGTATTTT.

This clonotype was recorded at least ten times. The chain has TRBV7-3 and TRBJ2-1; D is unresolved. The length of the CDR3 is 14 residues. Germline-derived CDR1 and CDR2 are SGHTA and FQGTGA. V was clipped by 2 bases and J by 8 bases, with 13 bases between them. The chain's CDR3 is CASSLLAGPDEQFF. CDR3 in DNA: TGTGCCAGCAGCTTACTGGCAGGTCCGGATGAGCAGTTCTTC.

The J gene is TRBJ2-7, the V gene TRBV4-3; 7 bases agree with TRBD2. Germline loops: CDR1 LGHNA, CDR2 YSLEER. Trimming took 1 base from V and 2 from J; bases not matched to a gene: 8. This CDR3 is 16 amino acids long. This chain's CDR3 is CASSQGLAEFAYEQYF. The CDR3 nucleotides read TGCGCCAGCAGCCAAGGGCTAGCGGAGTTTGCCTACGAGCAGTACTTC.

The chain carries TRBV7-9 and TRBJ1-1, with TRBD1 matching 7 bases. The CDR3 spans 17 residues. Germline values: CDR1 SEHNR, CDR2 FQNEAQ (reference sequence). V shed 7 bases, J shed 1 base, and the junction held 15 bases outside the gene matches. Here the CDR3 DNA reads TGTGCCAGCACCTCATCAAGCATGAACAGGGGGAACACTGAAGCTTTCTTT. It translates to CASTSSSMNRGNTEAFF.

Only a few counts were recorded for this clonotype. The V and J genes are TRBV4-1 and TRBJ2-3, with D possibly being TRBD1 (5 bases). The V gene's germline CDR1 is MGHRA and CDR2 YSYEKL. Trimming left V 1 base short and J 1 base short, with 12 bases between. The CDR3 loop spans 16 amino acids. The CDR3 DNA follows: TGCGCCAGCAGCCAAGTTCGAGACAGACGCACAGATACGCAGTATTTT. Protein product: CASSQVRDRRTDTQYF.

This chain uses TRBV6-5 with TRBJ2-7; D remains unclear. V lost 4 bases, J lost 3 bases, and 16 bases lay in between. Germline V lookup: CDR1 MNHEY, CDR2 SVGAGI. The CDR3 sequence is 15 residues long. Here the CDR3 reads CASSSGPPRLYEQYF. For the CDR3, the DNA is TGTGCCAGCAGTTCGGGCCCACCTAGACTCTACGAGCAGTACTTC.

This clonotype is medium-sized by share. This chain's CDR3 is CASSDRGTGELFF. The CDR3 nucleotides are TGTGCCAGCAGTGACAGGGGCACCGGGGAGCTGTTTTTT. The rearrangement joins TRBV6-4 to TRBJ2-2, with D tentatively TRBD1 (5 bases). The germline V gene has CDR1 MRHNA and CDR2 SNTAGT. The V and J ends lost 2 bases and 4 bases respectively, with 5 bases between them. The CDR3 covers 13 residues.

This clonotype appeared many times. The chain recombines TRBV12-3 or TRBV12-4 with TRBJ1-5, with a tentative D call TRBD1 (6 bases). Between the trimmed V and J ends, which lost 4 bases and 1 base, there was a span of 8 bases. The CDR3 covers 14 residues. The CDR3 coding sequence is TGTGCCAGCAGTTCCAGGGGCAGCAATCAGCCCCAGCATTTT. Translating it yields CASSSRGSNQPQHF.

This clonotype appeared a few times. The chain employs TRBV7-2 and TRBJ2-7, with 11 bases aligning to TRBD1. This CDR3 has 15 amino acids. J gave up 3 bases and V 0 bases, and 1 base lay outside the gene matches. Germline values: CDR1 SGHTA, CDR2 FQGNSA. The CDR3 loop is CASSLAGQGGYEQYF. As DNA, the CDR3 is TGTGCCAGCAGCTTAGCGGGACAGGGGGGCTACGAGCAGTACTTC. Complete variable domain (other parts from reference TRBV7-2 and TRBJ2-7): GAGVSQSPSNKVTEKGKDVELRCDPISGHTALYWYRQSLGQGLEFLIYFQGNSAPDKSGLPSDRFSAERTGGSVSTLTIQRTQQEDSAVYLCASSLAGQGGYEQYFGPGTRLTVT.

This clonotype was found a few times. The gene calls are TRBV14 and TRBJ1-1; D is unresolved. V gave up 2 bases and J gave up 5 bases, with 9 bases separating them. The CDR3 is 13 amino acids. Germline V gene sequence: CDR1 SGHDN, CDR2 FVKESK. CDR3 protein: CASSQRSRTEAFF. CDR3 DNA sequence: TGTGCCAGCAGCCAACGGAGTCGGACTGAAGCTTTCTTT.

V gene TRBV5-1 combines with J gene TRBJ1-1, with a tentative D call TRBD1 (5 bases). Trimming stripped 7 bases from V and 3 bases from J, with 31 bases between. CDR1 is SGHRS, CDR2 YFSETQ, per germline. The CDR3 runs to 19 residues. Written as DNA, the CDR3 is TGCGCCAGCCGCCCCGCTTTTGAGGGGTATGCGGCAGTTGACACTGAAGCTTTCTTT. It yields the protein CASRPAFEGYAAVDTEAFF.

At least ten counts were recorded for this clonotype. This sequence joins TRBV7-7 and TRBJ2-7; 10 positions agree with TRBD1. Unmatched junction bases numbered 4, after V lost 5 bases and J lost 3 bases. From germline, CDR1 is SSHAT and CDR2 FNYEAQ (reference sequence). The CDR3 sequence is 14 residues long. As DNA, the CDR3 is TGTGCCAGCAGCGCCGGACAGGGGGACTACGAGCAGTACTTC. It is translated as CASSAGQGDYEQYF.

This clonotype was found a few times. The chain employs TRBV20-1 and TRBJ1-4, with 11 bases matching TRBD1. This CDR3 contains 15 residues. Looked up from germline, CDR1 is DFQATT and CDR2 is SNEGSKA (reference sequence). With V trimmed by 3 bases and J by 5 bases, 5 bases remained unmatched. CDR3 region: CSASPGTGGNEKLFF. The CDR3 DNA sequence: TGCAGTGCTAGTCCCGGGACAGGGGGGAATGAAAAACTGTTTTTT.

This clonotype has a handful of counts. The rearrangement links TRBV27 to TRBJ1-1; the D gene is possibly TRBD1 (6 bases). The CDR3 totals 11 residues. CDR1 is MNHEY and CDR2 is SMNVEV in the germline V gene (reference sequence). Trimming left V 8 bases short and J 10 bases short, with 14 bases between. For the CDR3, the DNA is TGTGCCAGCCGTACAGGGTTTCTAGCTTTCTTT. Amino acid sequence: CASRTGFLAFF.

This clonotype has a handful of counts. The J gene is TRBJ2-2, the V gene TRBV4-2; D is undetermined. The CDR3 consists of 15 residues. Germline assignment: CDR1 LGHNA and CDR2 YNFKEQ. The V and J ends lost 4 bases and 0 bases respectively, with 9 bases between them. The DNA of the CDR3 is TGTGCCAGCAGCCGTTGGATCCCGAACACCGGGGAGCTGTTTTTT. Its protein product is CASSRWIPNTGELFF.

This clonotype appeared a few times. This chain uses TRBV9 with TRBJ2-7, with 11 bases matching TRBD1. The CDR3 covers 14 residues. Germline V gene sequence: CDR1 SGDLS, CDR2 YYNGEE. Trimming took 3 bases from V and 3 from J; bases not matched to a gene: 2. CDR3 protein: CASSGTGGNYEQYF. CDR3 DNA sequence: TGTGCCAGCAGCGGGACAGGGGGCAACTACGAGCAGTACTTC.

The chain joins TRBV5-1 to TRBJ1-2; D may be TRBD1 (6 bases). The CDR3 contains 14 residues. V was trimmed by 2 bases and J by 0 bases, leaving 8 bases between them. Germline assignment: CDR1 SGHRS and CDR2 YFSETQ. Written as DNA, the CDR3 is TGCGCCAGCAGCTTACAGGGTTCTAACTATGGCTACACCTTC. Its protein is CASSLQGSNYGYTF.

This chain links TRBV5-6 with TRBJ1-2, with TRBD1 matching over 7 bases. The CDR3 covers 13 residues. Germline CDR1 SGHDT, CDR2 YYEEEE. V shed 5 bases, J shed 2 bases, and the junction held 3 bases outside the gene matches. The CDR3 loop is CASSTGVNYGYTF. Here the CDR3 DNA reads TGTGCCAGCAGTACAGGGGTGAACTATGGCTACACCTTC.

This clonotype was counted ten times or more. The V call is TRBV6-5, the J call TRBJ1-1, with D uncertain. V lost 5 bases and J 0 bases, leaving 7 bases between the germline ends. Germline V gene lookup returns CDR1 MNHEY and CDR2 SVGAGI. The CDR3 contains 13 residues. CDR3 nucleotides: TGTGCCAGCAGTCGGGCCTTGAACACTGAAGCTTTCTTT. Its translation is CASSRALNTEAFF.